The 8 T cell receptor beta chains presented below share a single source sample, sequenced in a study of cytomegalovirus exposure and HLA in healthy donors. 13 Jbeta primers and 60 Vbeta primers were used for the PCR. This table comes from immunoSEQ multiplex PCR, and its TCRdb copy is limited to in-frame clones, with some not included. Among 110,000 or so clones, approximately 71% were seen once, and the ten largest hold around 8%. Sequencing was performed on PBMCs. Receptors originate from a man aged 35 to 55 in good health and CMV-seronegative.

This chain connects TRBV7-9 to TRBJ1-2, with D maybe TRBD1 (6 bases). V lost 8 bases, J lost 3 bases, and 13 bases lay in between. The CDR3 extends over 13 amino acids. Germline-derived CDR1 and CDR2 are SEHNR and FQNEAQ (reference sequence). The CDR3 nucleotides are TGTGCCAGCCAGGGAGCAGGGGACTATGGCTACACCTTC. Its translation is CASQGAGDYGYTF. Filled out from reference TRBV7-9 and TRBJ1-2, the complete variable domain reads DTGVSQNPRHKITKRGQNVTFRCDPISEHNRLYWYRQTLGQGPEFLTYFQNEAQLEKSRLLSDRFSAERPKGSFSTLEIQRTEQGDSAMYLCASQGAGDYGYTFGSGTRLTVV.

This clone has only one observation. The V and J genes are TRBV11-2 and TRBJ2-2; D unclear. The germline gives CDR1 SGHAT, CDR2 FQNNGV. V dropped 5 bases and J dropped 2 bases, with 15 bases sitting between them. The CDR3 spans 16 residues. The CDR3 DNA reads as TGTGCCAGCAGCCCCTCCGCGGCCATAAACACCGGGGAGCTGTTTTTT. Its translation: CASSPSAAINTGELFF.

The V gene is TRBV7-2, the J gene TRBJ2-2; 11 bases are a match to TRBD2. The germline V gene has CDR1 SGHTA and CDR2 FQGNSA. J gave up 4 bases and V 5 bases, and 6 bases lay outside the gene matches. The CDR3 loop spans 16 amino acids. This CDR3 is CASSVTSGGTTGELFF. Written as DNA, the CDR3 is TGTGCCAGCAGCGTAACTAGCGGGGGAACCACCGGGGAGCTGTTTTTT.

J is TRBJ1-5 and V is TRBV5-4; TRBD1 is a possible D gene (5 bases). The germline V and J ends were trimmed by 4 bases and 6 bases, with 14 bases remaining between them. The CDR3 runs to 14 residues. Germline V CDR1 and CDR2: SGHNT, YYREEE (reference sequence). The CDR3 sequence: CASSRMGGGQPQHF. CDR3 nucleotide sequence: TGTGCCAGCAGCCGTATGGGGGGGGGTCAGCCCCAGCATTTT.

The V gene is TRBV6-5, the J gene TRBJ1-2; TRBD1 matches at 7 bases. CDR1 and CDR2 from the germline V gene are MNHEY and SVGAGI. Trimming removed 5 bases from V and 8 bases from J; junction bases left unmatched: 8. CDR3 length: 13 residues. The chain's CDR3 is CASSVTGVKGYTF. CDR3 nucleotide sequence: TGTGCCAGCAGTGTCACAGGGGTGAAAGGCTACACCTTC.

V is TRBV11-3 and J is TRBJ1-5, with D unclear. V lost 6 bases, J lost 1 base, and 13 bases lay in between. The germline CDR1 and CDR2 sequences are SGHNT and YENEEA. CDR3 length equals 15 residues. This chain's CDR3 is CASSRRRMSNQPQHF. The CDR3 region has the DNA TGTGCCAGCAGTCGTCGCAGGATGAGCAATCAGCCCCAGCATTTT.

The V gene is TRBV29-1, the J gene TRBJ1-4, with D possibly TRBD1 on 6 matching bases. The CDR3 covers 14 residues. Germline V gene data show CDR1 as SQVTM and CDR2 as ANQGSEA. Between the trimmed V and J ends, which lost 5 bases and 5 bases, there was a span of 15 bases. The CDR3 region has the DNA TGCAGCGTTACTGAGGGGGGGGGCAATGAAAAACTGTTTTTT. It translates to CSVTEGGGNEKLFF.

The chain carries TRBV14 and TRBJ1-5, with a tentative D call TRBD1 (6 bases). Germline-derived CDR1 and CDR2 are SGHDN and FVKESK. V lost 3 bases, J lost 4 bases, and 7 bases lay in between. The CDR3 covers 13 residues. CDR3 sequence: CASSHTGNQPQHF. For the CDR3, the DNA is TGTGCCAGCAGCCACACAGGGAATCAGCCCCAGCATTTT.